Listed below are T cell receptor beta chains from one sample, sequenced in a study of T cells in Graves' hyperthyroidism and ophthalmopathy. TCRdb ran MiXCR on the multiplex PCR reads and lists one entry per CDR3 protein. The sample records some 440,000 distinct CDR3 sequences, about a sixth being singletons. The sample taken for sequencing was blood. These receptors originate from a young woman with Graves' hyperthyroidism. CDR3s include the opening cysteine and the closing phenylalanine or tryptophan. A D gene is named only where the DNA matches it firmly. Clone size, where shown, is once, few, many, or a class for clones that have expanded.

TRBJ2-1 | . | TRBV10-3 | many | TGTGCCATCAGCCTCGCTAGATACAATGAGCAGTTCTTC | CAISLARYNEQFF
TRBJ2-2 | . | TRBV12-3/TRBV12-4 | many | TGTGCCGGATCCCGCGCGGACGACGGGGAGCTGTTTTTT | CAGSRADDGELFF
TRBJ2-3 | . | TRBV10-3 | . | TGTGCCATCAGTTCCGGGACTTCAGGGCGGGATACGCAGTATTTT | CAISSGTSGRDTQYF
TRBJ2-1 | . | TRBV30 | many | TGTGCCTGGAGTCGAAGCGGGGACAAGCAGTTCTTC | CAWSRSGDKQFF
TRBJ1-1 | TRBD1 | TRBV6-1 | many | TGTGCCAGCCGAAAGCTGGACAGGGAGAACACTGAAGCTTTCTTT | CASRKLDRENTEAFF
TRBJ2-7 | . | TRBV24-1 | many | TGTGCCACCATAATTTGGACACTAAACTACGAGCAGTACTTC | CATIIWTLNYEQYF
TRBJ1-5 | . | TRBV30 | many | TGTGCCTGGAGTAGTGCCAGCAATCAGCCCCAGCATTTT | CAWSSASNQPQHF
TRBJ2-7 | . | TRBV2 | many | TGTGCCAGCAGTGCCCTCGAGCAGTACTTC | CASSALEQYF
TRBJ2-7 | . | TRBV9 | many | TGTGCCAGCAGCGTAGACAGGGCTCACGAGCAGTACTTC | CASSVDRAHEQYF
TRBJ2-3 | TRBD1 | TRBV12-3/TRBV12-4 | few | TGTGCCAGCAGTCCACGGGACAGGGCCACAGATACGCAGTATTTT | CASSPRDRATDTQYF
TRBJ2-7 | TRBD1 | TRBV5-1 | many | TGCGCCAGCAGCTCGGTCCCGGGACAGGGGGCTGAAGAGCAGTACTTC | CASSSVPGQGAEEQYF
TRBJ1-2 | . | TRBV20-1 | . | TGCAGTGCTAGGGCCGGGTCCTATGGCTACACCTTC | CSARAGSYGYTF
TRBJ2-5 | TRBD2 | TRBV3-1 | many | TGTGCCAGCAGCCGAGCGGGGGGGGAGACCCAGTACTTC | CASSRAGGETQYF
TRBJ2-7 | . | TRBV20-1 | many | TGCAGTGCCAGGGGGCGGGGGGGCTCCGAGCAGTACTTC | CSARGRGGSEQYF
TRBJ1-2 | . | TRBV5-1 | many | TGCGCCAGCAGCTTGGAACAGCCCTATGGCTACACCTTC | CASSLEQPYGYTF
TRBJ2-1 | . | TRBV28 | many | TGTGCCAGCCGCGTCTCCTACAATGAGCAGTTCTTC | CASRVSYNEQFF
TRBJ2-1 | TRBD2 | TRBV2 | many | TGTGCCAGCAGTGTCATGGAGCGGGGGGGCAATGAGCAGTTCTTC | CASSVMERGGNEQFF
TRBJ2-7 | TRBD1 | TRBV28 | . | TGTGCCAGCAGTTTATCTGGGACAGGGGTCTACGAGCAGTACTTC | CASSLSGTGVYEQYF
TRBJ1-4 | . | TRBV11-2 | few | TGTGCCAGCAGCCGGGCGGGGTACCAGGGTGAAAAACTGTTTTTT | CASSRAGYQGEKLFF
TRBJ2-7 | . | TRBV10-3 | . | TGTGCCATCAGTGGCTCAGACGACGAGCAGTACTTC | CAISGSDDEQYF
TRBJ2-2 | . | TRBV6-1 | many | TGTGCCAGCAGTCACCGGGACCTTTTTCGGGGCGACACCGGGGAGCTGTTTTTT | CASSHRDLFRGDTGELFF
TRBJ2-3 | . | TRBV10-1 | . | TGCGCCAGCCCGAGGGCGGATAGGATCACAGATACGCAGTATTTT | CASPRADRITDTQYF
TRBJ1-1 | TRBD1 | TRBV27 | many | TGTGCCAGCAGTCCACAGGGGAAGAACACTGAAGCTTTCTTT | CASSPQGKNTEAFF
TRBJ1-2 | . | TRBV12-5 | many | TGTGCTAGTGGTTTGGGTACGCCAGAGAGCTACACCTTC | CASGLGTPESYTF
TRBJ1-3 | . | TRBV5-1 | . | TGCGCCAGCAGCTTGGAGGCAGGGAGTCCTGGAAACACCATATATTTT | CASSLEAGSPGNTIYF
TRBJ1-2 | TRBD1 | TRBV27 | many | TGTGCCAGCAGTAAAAGCACGGGACAGGGGAAGGGCTACACCTTC | CASSKSTGQGKGYTF
TRBJ2-7 | . | TRBV6-5 | many | TGTGCCAGCAGTTACTCGATTGCGGACGAGCAGTACTTC | CASSYSIADEQYF
TRBJ2-7 | . | TRBV20-1 | many | TGCAGTGCTGGAACACTAGACTACGAGCAGTACTTC | CSAGTLDYEQYF
TRBJ2-1 | TRBD1 | TRBV19 | many | TGTGCCAGTTCCCCCCCCGGGCAGGGGGCCTATGAGCAGTTCTTC | CASSPPGQGAYEQFF
TRBJ2-1 | . | TRBV12-3/TRBV12-4 | many | TGTGCCAGCAGTTTGGGGACATCCTTTTACAATGAGCAGTTCTTC | CASSLGTSFYNEQFF
TRBJ1-5 | . | TRBV2 | . | TGTGCCAGCCGTGAAGGGTGGAGTCAGAGCAATCAGCCCCAGCATTTT | CASREGWSQSNQPQHF
TRBJ1-3 | . | TRBV20-1 | many | TGCAGTGCTAGAGAGGGACCTACCTCTAACGGTGGAAACACCATATATTTT | CSAREGPTSNGGNTIYF
TRBJ1-3 | . | TRBV12-3/TRBV12-4 | . | TGTGCCAGCAGTTATAGACGGCCACTCCGCTCTGGAAACACCATATATTTT | CASSYRRPLRSGNTIYF
TRBJ2-2 | . | TRBV11-2 | many | TGTGCCAGCAGCCGCCCCCGGGCCGGGGAGCTGTTTTTT | CASSRPRAGELFF
TRBJ1-2 | TRBD1 | TRBV30 | many | TGTGCCTGGGAAGGACAGGGGATCCAAATCAACTATGGCTACACCTTC | CAWEGQGIQINYGYTF
TRBJ2-1 | TRBD1 | TRBV7-9 | many | TGTGCCAGCAGCTTAGGAGTGACAGGGGCCTTTAGCTCCTACAATGAGCAGTTCTTC | CASSLGVTGAFSSYNEQFF
TRBJ1-5 | . | TRBV6-1 | many | TGTGCCAGCAGCGAAAATATGCGTGAGTCCGGGATCCAGCCCCAGCATTTT | CASSENMRESGIQPQHF
TRBJ2-5 | TRBD1 | TRBV3-1 | many | TGTGCCAGCAGCGCAGGGACAGCCTGGCAAGAGACCCAGTACTTC | CASSAGTAWQETQYF
TRBJ2-2 | . | TRBV12-3/TRBV12-4 | many | TGTGCCAGCAGCTCACAGAACACCGGGGAGCTGTTTTTT | CASSSQNTGELFF
TRBJ2-7 | . | TRBV29-1 | few | TGCAGCGTCTATGACAGGCCCGACGAGCAGTACTTC | CSVYDRPDEQYF
TRBJ2-6 | TRBD2 | TRBV19 | many | TGTGCCAGTAGGAGAACTAGCGGCCGATCTGGGGCCAACGTCCTGACTTTC | CASRRTSGRSGANVLTF
TRBJ1-6 | TRBD1 | TRBV27 | few | TGTGCCAGCAGTTTATCTGGGACAGGGACTTCACCCCTCCACTTT | CASSLSGTGTSPLHF
TRBJ2-7 | . | TRBV20-1 | few | TGCAGTGCTCAGAGCCCGGGGTCCTCCTACGAGCAGTACTTC | CSAQSPGSSYEQYF
TRBJ1-1 | . | TRBV4-2 | many | TGTGCCAGCAGCCAAGACGGGGCACAGGGTGTCAAGAATGAAGCTTTCTTT | CASSQDGAQGVKNEAFF
TRBJ1-2 | . | TRBV12-3/TRBV12-4 | many | TGTGCCAGCAGTTTAAGGGTGGACTATGGCTACACCTTC | CASSLRVDYGYTF
TRBJ1-6 | TRBD1 | TRBV5-1 | many | TGCGCCAGCAGCGTGGGACAGAATAATTCACCCCTCCACTTT | CASSVGQNNSPLHF
TRBJ2-3 | . | TRBV6-1 | few | TGTGCCAGCAGAGAAGCAGATACGCAGTATTTT | CASREADTQYF
TRBJ1-3 | . | TRBV6-1 | few | TGTGCCAGCAGTCCTCAGGCAGGGTTGGACGGAAACACCATATATTTT | CASSPQAGLDGNTIYF
TRBJ1-6 | . | TRBV2 | many | TGTGCCAGCAGGGGGGCCTTGGGACGGATAAATTCACCCCTCCACTTT | CASRGALGRINSPLHF
TRBJ1-5 | . | TRBV20-1 | . | TGCAGTGCTAGAATACCGGAGAAAAATAGCAATCAGCCCCAGCATTTT | CSARIPEKNSNQPQHF